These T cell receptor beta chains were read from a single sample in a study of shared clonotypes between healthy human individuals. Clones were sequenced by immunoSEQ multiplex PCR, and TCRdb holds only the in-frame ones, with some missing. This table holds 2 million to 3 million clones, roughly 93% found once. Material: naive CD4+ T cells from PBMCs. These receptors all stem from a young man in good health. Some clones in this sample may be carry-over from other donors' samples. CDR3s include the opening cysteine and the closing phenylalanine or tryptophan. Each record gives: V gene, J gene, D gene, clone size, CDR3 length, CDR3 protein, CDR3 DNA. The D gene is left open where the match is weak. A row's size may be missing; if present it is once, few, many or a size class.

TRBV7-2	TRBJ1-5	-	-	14	CASSFGQLNQPQHF	TGTGCCAGCAGCTTCGGGCAGCTAAATCAGCCCCAGCATTTT
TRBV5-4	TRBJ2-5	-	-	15	CASSLDGRGGWTQYF	TGTGCCAGCAGCTTGGACGGGAGAGGGGGGTGGACCCAGTACTTC
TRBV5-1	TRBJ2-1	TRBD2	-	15	CASSLLGTSYNEQFF	TGCGCCAGCAGCTTGTTAGGGACTAGCTACAATGAGCAGTTCTTC
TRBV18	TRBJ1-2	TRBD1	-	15	CASSLPRDRALGYTF	TGTGCCAGCTCACTGCCCCGGGACAGGGCTCTCGGCTACACCTTC
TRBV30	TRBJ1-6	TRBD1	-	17	CAWSPTDRGRYNSPLHF	TGTGCCTGGAGTCCCACGGACAGGGGAAGGTATAATTCACCCCTCCACTTT
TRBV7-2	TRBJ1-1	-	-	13	CASSLRLNTEAFF	TGTGCCAGCAGCTTAAGGTTGAACACTGAAGCTTTCTTT
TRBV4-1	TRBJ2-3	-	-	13	CASSKLGTDTQYF	TGCGCCAGCAGCAAATTAGGGACAGATACGCAGTATTTT
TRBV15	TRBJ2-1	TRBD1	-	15	CATSREYRGLYEQFF	TGTGCCACCAGCAGAGAGTACAGGGGGCTGTATGAGCAGTTCTTC
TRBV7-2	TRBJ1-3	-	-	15	CASSLVGRSGNTIYF	TGTGCCAGCAGCTTAGTTGGGCGATCGGGAAACACCATATATTTT
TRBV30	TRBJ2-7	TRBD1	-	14	CAWSVGTGSDEQYF	TGTGCCTGGAGTGTCGGGACAGGGAGCGACGAGCAGTACTTC
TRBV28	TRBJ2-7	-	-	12	CASAATGREQYF	TGTGCCAGTGCTGCGACCGGGCGCGAGCAGTACTTC
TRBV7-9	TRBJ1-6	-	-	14	CASSSGTQYSPLHF	TGTGCCAGCAGTTCCGGGACACAATATTCACCCCTCCACTTT
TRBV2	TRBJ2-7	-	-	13	CASSDEGTGEQYF	TGTGCCAGCAGTGACGAGGGGACTGGCGAGCAGTACTTC
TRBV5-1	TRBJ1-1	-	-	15	CASSLVGIGGPEAFF	TGCGCCAGCAGCTTGGTGGGCATCGGCGGCCCTGAAGCTTTCTTT
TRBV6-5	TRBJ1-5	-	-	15	CASSPVGGGNQPQHF	TGTGCCAGCAGCCCCGTGGGGGGTGGCAATCAGCCCCAGCATTTT
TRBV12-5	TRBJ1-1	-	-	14	CASGLWQGNTEAFF	TGTGCTAGTGGTTTGTGGCAGGGGAACACTGAAGCTTTCTTT
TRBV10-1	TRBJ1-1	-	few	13	CASSEGLNTEAFF	TGCGCCAGCAGTGAGGGCCTCAACACTGAAGCTTTCTTT
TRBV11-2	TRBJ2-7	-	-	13	CASSSRRSYEQYF	TGTGCCAGCAGCTCCCGACGGAGCTACGAGCAGTACTTC
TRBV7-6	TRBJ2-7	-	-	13	CASSLRSEYEQYF	TGTGCCAGCAGCTTGCGTTCCGAATACGAGCAGTACTTC
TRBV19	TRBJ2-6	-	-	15	CASSIKSTGANVLTF	TGTGCCAGTAGTATCAAGTCCACTGGGGCCAACGTCCTGACTTTC
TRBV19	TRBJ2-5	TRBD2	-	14	CATRTSGSPETQYF	TGTGCCACCCGGACTAGCGGGAGCCCCGAGACCCAGTACTTC
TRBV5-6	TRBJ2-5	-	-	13	CASSLFPEETQYF	TGTGCCAGCAGCTTGTTCCCTGAGGAGACCCAGTACTTC
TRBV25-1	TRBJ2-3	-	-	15	CASSDPQGPGDTQYF	TGTGCCAGCAGTGACCCACAGGGACCCGGTGATACGCAGTATTTT
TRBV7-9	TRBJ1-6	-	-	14	CASSLVPGGSPLHF	TGTGCCAGCAGCTTAGTCCCCGGGGGTTCACCCCTCCACTTT
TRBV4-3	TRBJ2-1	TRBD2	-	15	CASSQVASGRDEQFF	TGCGCCAGCAGCCAAGTTGCTAGCGGGAGGGACGAGCAGTTCTTC
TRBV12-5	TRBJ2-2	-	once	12	CASGPRAGELFF	TGTGCTAGTGGTCCCCGGGCCGGGGAGCTGTTTTTT
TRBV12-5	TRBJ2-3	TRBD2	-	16	CASGRGLAGGSDTQYF	TGTGCTAGTGGTCGGGGGCTAGCGGGAGGTTCAGATACGCAGTATTTT
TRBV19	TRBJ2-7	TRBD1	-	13	CASSNRGYYEQYF	TGTGCCAGTAGTAACAGGGGCTACTACGAGCAGTACTTC
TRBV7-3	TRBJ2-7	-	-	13	CASSLTVEGEQYF	TGTGCCAGCAGCTTAACGGTGGAGGGAGAGCAGTACTTC
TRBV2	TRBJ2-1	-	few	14	CASKTGHGGDEQFF	TGTGCCAGCAAAACGGGACATGGTGGAGATGAGCAGTTCTTC
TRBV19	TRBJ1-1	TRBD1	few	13	CASSIQGEARAFF	TGTGCCAGTAGTATCCAGGGGGAGGCCCGAGCTTTCTTT
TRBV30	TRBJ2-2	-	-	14	CAWSVGTGSGELFF	TGTGCCTGGAGTGTTGGAACAGGGTCCGGGGAGCTGTTTTTT
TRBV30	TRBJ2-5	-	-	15	CAWSVLRVRSETQYF	TGTGCCTGGAGTGTTTTGAGAGTCAGATCGGAGACCCAGTACTTC
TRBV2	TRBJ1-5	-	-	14	CASRGGYSNQPQHF	TGTGCCAGCAGGGGGGGCTATAGCAATCAGCCCCAGCATTTT
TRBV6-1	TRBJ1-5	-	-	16	CASSDTTRTVNQPQHF	TGTGCCAGCAGTGACACGACTAGGACAGTCAATCAGCCCCAGCATTTT
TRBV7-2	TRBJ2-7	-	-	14	CASSYGGSSYEQYF	TGTGCCAGCAGCTATGGGGGGAGCTCCTACGAGCAGTACTTC
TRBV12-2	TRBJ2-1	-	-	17	CASRLAGTGVPYNEQFF	TGTGCAAGTCGCTTAGCCGGGACAGGGGTTCCCTACAATGAGCAGTTCTTC
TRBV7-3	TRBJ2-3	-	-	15	CASSLLGPGADTQYF	TGTGCCAGCAGCTTATTAGGCCCCGGGGCAGATACGCAGTATTTT
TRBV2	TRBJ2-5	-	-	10	CASGGETQYF	TGTGCCTCCGGTGGGGAGACCCAGTACTTC
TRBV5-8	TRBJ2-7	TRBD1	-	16	CASSGGPGTGLYEQYF	TGTGCCAGCAGCGGGGGCCCCGGGACAGGGTTGTACGAGCAGTACTTC
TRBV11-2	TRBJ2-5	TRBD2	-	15	CASSTSGRAGETQYF	TGTGCCAGCAGCACTAGCGGGAGGGCCGGTGAGACCCAGTACTTC
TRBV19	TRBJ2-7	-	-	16	CASTQYHPGAIYEQYF	TGTGCCAGTACCCAATACCACCCAGGGGCGATTTACGAGCAGTACTTC
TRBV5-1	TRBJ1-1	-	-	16	CASSPGDGHLNTEAFF	TGCGCCAGCAGCCCGGGAGATGGACACCTGAACACTGAAGCTTTCTTT
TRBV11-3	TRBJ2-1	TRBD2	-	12	CASRYTGGEQFF	TGTGCCAGCAGATATACGGGGGGTGAGCAGTTCTTC
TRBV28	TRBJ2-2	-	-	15	CASSSPGTSTGELFF	TGTGCCAGCAGTTCCCCTGGCACATCAACCGGGGAGCTGTTTTTT
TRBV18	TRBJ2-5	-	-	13	CASSPEGRETQYF	TGTGCCAGCTCACCAGAGGGGAGAGAGACCCAGTACTTC
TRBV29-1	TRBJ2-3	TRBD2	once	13	CSVGGYHTDTQYF	TGCAGCGTGGGGGGGTACCACACAGATACGCAGTATTTT
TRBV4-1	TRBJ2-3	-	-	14	CASSHPTLTDTQYF	TGCGCCAGCAGCCATCCCACCCTCACAGATACGCAGTATTTT
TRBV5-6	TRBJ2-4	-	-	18	CASSRPGLPGGRRNIQYF	TGTGCCAGCAGCAGACCGGGTCTCCCTGGGGGACGAAGAAACATTCAGTACTTC
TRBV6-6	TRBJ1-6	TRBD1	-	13	CAGSGTVNSPLHF	TGTGCCGGAAGCGGGACAGTAAATTCACCCCTCCACTTT
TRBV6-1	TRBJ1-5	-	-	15	CASRKQGGESQPQHF	TGTGCCAGCAGGAAACAGGGAGGGGAGAGTCAGCCCCAGCATTTT
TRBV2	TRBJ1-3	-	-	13	CASSERGGNTIYF	TGTGCCAGCAGTGAGCGGGGAGGAAACACCATATATTTT
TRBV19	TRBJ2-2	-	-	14	CASSVETVTGELFF	TGTGCCAGTAGTGTGGAGACAGTAACCGGGGAGCTGTTTTTT
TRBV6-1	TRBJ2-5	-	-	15	CASSEGWGGAETQYF	TGTGCCAGCAGTGAAGGATGGGGGGGGGCAGAGACCCAGTACTTC
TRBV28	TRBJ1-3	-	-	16	CASSLVYRVKGNTIYF	TGTGCCAGCAGTTTAGTCTACAGGGTCAAAGGAAACACCATATATTTT
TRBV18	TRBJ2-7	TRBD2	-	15	CASSPGTSGPYEQYF	TGTGCCAGCTCACCCGGGACTAGCGGGCCCTACGAGCAGTACTTC
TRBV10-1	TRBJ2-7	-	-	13	CASSRAQGFEQYF	TGCGCCAGCAGCCGGGCCCAGGGCTTCGAGCAGTACTTC
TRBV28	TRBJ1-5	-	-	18	CASSLPTGAGGPNQPQHF	TGTGCCAGCAGTTTACCCACGGGGGCGGGGGGCCCCAATCAGCCCCAGCATTTT
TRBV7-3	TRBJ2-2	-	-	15	CASSLNLLRTGELFF	TGTGCCAGCAGCTTAAATCTGTTGAGGACCGGGGAGCTGTTTTTT
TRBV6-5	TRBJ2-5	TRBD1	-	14	CASSEQGALETQYF	TGTGCCAGCAGTGAACAGGGGGCTTTAGAGACCCAGTACTTC